The 3 T cell receptor beta chains below were found in one sample sequenced in a study of cytomegalovirus exposure and HLA in healthy donors. PCR used 60 Vbeta primers and 13 Jbeta primers. Profiling relied on immunoSEQ multiplex PCR, and the TCRdb table lists in-frame clones only, not all of them. Counted here are fewer than 250,000 clones, about 83% occurring once; the ten biggest clones make up just over 1.4%. Material for sequencing was PBMCs. Every receptor here comes from a girl between 5 and 17 years old in good health and CMV-seronegative.

The V and J genes are TRBV6-1 and TRBJ2-5; TRBD2 is a possible D gene (5 bases). The tail of the sequence fits TRBJ2-7 better, so the J call may be wrong. Germline V gives CDR1 MNHNS, CDR2 SASEGT. The CDR3 consists of 13 residues. CDR3 in DNA: TGTGCCAGCAGACTAGGGTTCCCCTACGAGCAGTACTTC. Protein sequence: CASRLGFPYEQYF.

Details on this clone: Different DNA sequences within this sample yield the same CDR3. This sequence joins TRBV18 and TRBJ1-1; possibly TRBD1 for D (5 bases). CDR1 and CDR2 from the germline V gene are KGHSH and LQKENI. V was cut by 1 base and J by 0 bases, with 6 bases left in between. CDR3 size: 14 residues. CDR3 region: CASSPQGLNTEAFF. In nucleotides, the CDR3 is TGTGCCAGCTCACCACAGGGGTTGAACACTGAAGCTTTCTTT.

This clone was seen only a few times. The chain carries TRBV5-6 and TRBJ1-4; no clear D. Germline V CDR1 and CDR2: SGHDT, YYEEEE. The V end was cut by 4 bases, the J end by 5 bases, with 9 bases between. The CDR3 has 13 residues. This CDR3 reads CASSVGQNEKLFF. The DNA of the CDR3 is TGTGCCAGCAGCGTGGGCCAGAATGAAAAACTGTTTTTT.